These 10 T cell receptor beta chains share one sample of origin, sequenced in a study of T-cell memory formation after mild COVID-19. One entry per CDR3 protein results from TCRdb running MiXCR on the 5' RACE reads. The sample includes roughly 400,000 distinct CDR3 sequences, approximately 25% of them seen just once. The source material was PBMCs or a T cell subset sorted from them (not recorded which). The receptors here all came from an adult woman who had mild COVID-19 (a few samples of this study predate the infection). Cell type and time point are not known.

The J gene is TRBJ2-3, the V gene TRBV5-1; TRBD1 matches 10 bases. After removal of 4 bases from V and 4 bases from J, the junction contained 9 bases not matched to a gene. Germline CDR1 SGHRS, CDR2 YFSETQ. The CDR3 is made up of 16 amino acids. The CDR3 region is CASSIAGTGEADTQYF. CDR3 coding DNA: TGCGCCAGCAGCATAGCCGGGACAGGGGAGGCAGATACGCAGTATTTT.

The table lists this clonotype with a few counts. The CDR3 reads CAFDEGTGNNTEAFF. The CDR3 DNA follows: TGTGCCTTCGACGAGGGGACAGGGAACAACACTGAAGCTTTCTTT. The chain has TRBV6-7 and TRBJ1-1, with 9 bases matching TRBD1. TRBV6-7 is labeled an ORF, and its function is uncertain. The CDR3 extends over 15 amino acids. The J segment lost 2 bases and the V segment lost 11 bases, leaving 12 bases of the junction unmatched.

The chain recombines TRBV7-3 with TRBJ2-7, with D possibly TRBD1 on 6 matching bases. CDR3 length equals 14 residues. Per germline, CDR1 SGHTA and CDR2 FQGTGA. Trimming left V 4 bases short and J 4 bases short, with 14 bases between. Here the CDR3 reads CASSSYGQKYEQYF. In DNA form, the CDR3 reads TGTGCCAGCAGCTCCTATGGACAGAAGTACGAGCAGTACTTC.

The V gene is TRBV6-5, the J gene TRBJ2-2; 7 nucleotides agree with TRBD1. The germline V gene encodes CDR1 MNHEY and CDR2 SVGAGI. This CDR3 has 16 residues. Trimming cost V 1 base and J 3 bases; bases outside gene matches: 5. The chain's CDR3 is CASSYLGQTYTGELFF. The CDR3 region has the DNA TGTGCCAGCAGTTACTTGGGACAGACTTACACCGGGGAGCTGTTTTTT.

A few counts support this clonotype. The chain combines TRBV4-2 with TRBJ2-5, with 13 bases matching TRBD2. CDR1 and CDR2 (germline): LGHNA, YNFKEQ. Trimming removed 4 bases from V and 1 base from J; junction bases left unmatched: 6. The CDR3 sequence is 17 residues long. CDR3: CASSPGLAGETQETQYF. The CDR3 DNA reads TGTGCCAGCAGCCCTGGACTAGCGGGAGAAACCCAAGAGACCCAGTACTTC.

This clonotype was found a few times. The gene calls are TRBV6-5 and TRBJ2-7; 12 bases agree with TRBD2. The CDR3 covers 17 residues. V trimming: 2 bases; J trimming: 6 bases; junction bases outside the gene matches: 11. Germline CDR1 and CDR2: MNHEY and SVGAGI. CDR3 in amino acids: CASSYEASGRVRSEQYF. CDR3 coding DNA: TGTGCCAGCAGTTACGAGGCTAGCGGGAGGGTAAGATCCGAGCAGTACTTC.

This clonotype was counted only a few times. V usage is TRBV5-1 and J usage is TRBJ2-5; no clear D. Germline CDR1 is SGHRS and CDR2 is YFSETQ. The ends were cut back, 3 bases at V and 5 bases at J, with 11 bases in the middle. This CDR3 comprises 13 residues. CDR3 sequence: CASSYNSRETQYF. The CDR3 DNA reads as TGCGCCAGCAGCTACAACTCGCGGGAGACCCAGTACTTC. Drawing the rest from reference TRBV5-1 and TRBJ2-5, the complete variable domain is KAGVTQTPRYLIKTRGQQVTLSCSPISGHRSVSWYQQTPGQGLQFLFEYFSETQRNKGNFPGRFSGRQFSNSRSEMNVSTLELGDSALYLCASSYNSRETQYFGPGTRLLVL.

This clonotype came up a few times. The chain uses TRBV6-5 and TRBJ2-5, with no clear D. Per germline, CDR1 MNHEY and CDR2 SVGAGI. Trimming left V 5 bases short and J 1 base short, with 11 bases between. This CDR3 comprises 14 residues. CDR3 sequence: CASSPRRAQETQYF. The CDR3 coding sequence is TGTGCCAGCAGTCCCCGGAGAGCCCAAGAGACCCAGTACTTC.

This chain uses TRBV20-1 with TRBJ2-3; 7 bases fit TRBD2. Germline-derived CDR1 and CDR2 are DFQATT and SNEGSKA (reference sequence). J gave up 2 bases and V 3 bases, and 5 bases lay outside the gene matches. This CDR3 has 14 residues. CDR3 residues: CSASPSGSTDTQYF. CDR3 DNA: TGCAGTGCTAGTCCTAGCGGATCCACAGATACGCAGTATTTT.

The chain uses TRBV20-1 and TRBJ2-3, with 12 bases identical to TRBD2. The CDR3 is 16 amino acids. Germline V gives CDR1 DFQATT, CDR2 SNEGSKA (reference sequence). J gave up 3 bases and V 1 base, and 5 bases lay outside the gene matches. The CDR3 nucleotides read TGCAGTGCTAGAGCTCTAGGACTAGCGGGAACAGATACGCAGTATTTT. Its translation is CSARALGLAGTDTQYF.